The sequence of this T cell receptor (beta chain) was determined in a study of shared clonotypes between healthy human individuals. The CDR3 has 12 residues. Trimming took 1 base from V and 7 from J, leaving 8 bases between them. Germline CDR1 MDHEN, CDR2 SYDVKM. Naivety among CD8 cells was defined by CD45RO negativity and positive CCR7 selection, thereby excluding terminally differentiated effector memory CD45RA+ cells. Deep-level settings were used for running the assay. The data were produced by immunoSEQ multiplex PCR, yet TCRdb's version contains in-frame clones alone and is incomplete. The sample lists approximately 2,000,000 clones; around 95% were seen once. General observations from the study: Generally, naive subsets (rather than memory subsets) showed larger estimated richness. Measured sharing among donors was expected to vary with sequencing depth. Non-shared clonotypes displayed generation probabilities falling below those of clonotypes present in all four donors.

A note on this clone: As yet, its antigen is unknown.

This receptor was taken from a man aged 18 to 35 in good health. Some clones in this sample may be carry-over from other donors' samples. The chain links TRBV28 to TRBJ2-7; D not resolved. The sequenced material came from naive CD8+ T cells from PBMCs. The CDR3 loop reads CASSLSAWEQYF. In nucleotides, the CDR3 is TGTGCCAGCAGTTTATCAGCCTGGGAGCAGTACTTC. Drawing the rest from reference TRBV28 and TRBJ2-7, the complete variable domain is DVKVTQSSRYLVKRTGEKVFLECVQDMDHENMFWYRQDPGLGLRLIYFSYDVKMKEKGDIPEGYSVSREKKERFSLILESASTNQTSMYLCASSLSAWEQYFGPGTRLTVT.